A selection of T cell receptor beta chains follows, all from one sample in a study of blood T cell repertoires in COVID-19. Method: immunoSEQ multiplex PCR; TCRdb's copy keeps in-frame clones and lacks some. The sample yields about 240,000 clones, approximately 85% seen once. Material: peripheral blood. The receptors come from a man older than 75 with acute or convalescent COVID-19. Both conserved end residues are part of each CDR3. The D gene is left open where the match is weak. The listing skips clone size in some rows; elsewhere it reads once, few, many or a size class.

>TRBJ1-3|.|.|TRBV5-8
CASSFGTISVYF
TGTGCCAGCAGCTTCGGGACAATATCTGTATATTTT
>TRBJ1-2|.|once|TRBV19
CASSTGIPGYGYTF
TGTGCCAGTAGTACCGGAATTCCGGGCTATGGCTACACCTTC
>TRBJ1-6|.|.|TRBV3-1/TRBV3-2
CASRAGVNSPLHF
TGTGCCAGCAGGGCAGGGGTCAATTCACCCCTCCACTTT
>TRBJ1-2|.|once|TRBV19
CASSIGPGQLGLDGYTF
TGTGCCAGTAGTATAGGTCCGGGACAACTAGGTCTAGATGGCTACACCTTC
>TRBJ2-7|TRBD1|.|TRBV29-1
CSVRTGPYEQYF
TGCAGCGTTCGGACAGGACCCTACGAGCAGTACTTC
>TRBJ1-1|TRBD1|.|TRBV12-3/TRBV12-4
CASTSTGGFLSFF
TGTGCCAGCACCTCCACAGGGGGTTTTCTATCTTTCTTT
>TRBJ1-1|.|.|TRBV7-2
CASSLGQVHTEAFF
TGTGCCAGCAGCTTAGGACAGGTTCACACTGAAGCTTTCTTT
>TRBJ2-3|TRBD1|.|TRBV28
CASSLPGQGTDTQYF
TGTGCCAGCAGCCTGCCGGGACAGGGAACAGATACGCAGTATTTT
>TRBJ1-2|TRBD1|.|TRBV5-5
CASSLGQGAIGYTF
TGTGCCAGCAGCTTGGGACAGGGGGCGATTGGCTACACCTTC
>TRBJ1-5|.|.|TRBV19
CASSTRQGNQPQHF
TGTGCCAGTAGTACGCGACAGGGCAATCAGCCCCAGCATTTT
>TRBJ1-2|TRBD1|.|TRBV19
CASSVGQGYDYGYTF
TGTGCCAGTAGTGTCGGACAGGGATATGACTATGGCTACACCTTC
>TRBJ1-4|TRBD1|.|TRBV5-1
CASRRVTGTGEKLFF
TGCGCCAGCAGGCGGGTCACAGGGACAGGAGAAAAACTGTTTTTT
>TRBJ1-6|.|few|TRBV5-8
CASSLVRGSNSPLHF
TGTGCCAGCAGCTTGGTGCGGGGGAGTAATTCACCCCTCCACTTT
>TRBJ1-1|.|.|TRBV20-1
CSASVQGWGNTEAFF
TGCAGTGCTAGTGTCCAGGGGTGGGGAAACACTGAAGCTTTCTTT
>TRBJ1-2|.|.|TRBV2
CASSARVGNGYTF
TGTGCCAGCAGCGCCCGGGTAGGCAATGGCTACACCTTC
>TRBJ2-1|TRBD2|.|TRBV4-2
CASSPTSLEQFF
TGTGCCAGCAGCCCGACTAGCCTTGAGCAGTTCTTC
>TRBJ1-1|.|.|TRBV10-3
CAISEYQMLMNTEAFF
TGTGCCATCAGTGAGTATCAGATGTTAATGAACACTGAAGCTTTCTTT
>TRBJ2-7|TRBD2|.|TRBV2
CAKGVAGEQYF
TGTGCCAAGGGAGTAGCGGGAGAGCAGTACTTC
>TRBJ1-1|.|.|TRBV27
CASSFVTGEAFF
TGTGCCAGCAGTTTCGTGACAGGTGAAGCTTTCTTT
>TRBJ1-1|.|.|TRBV6-5
CASKLVAGTEAFF
TGTGCCAGCAAGTTGGTGGCGGGCACTGAAGCTTTCTTT
>TRBJ1-2|TRBD1|.|TRBV2
CASSPLQGAYGYTF
TGTGCCAGCAGTCCGCTACAGGGGGCTTATGGCTACACCTTC
>TRBJ2-7|TRBD2|once|TRBV19
CASSIEGGEREVYEQYF
TGTGCCAGTAGTATAGAGGGTGGGGAGCGGGAGGTGTACGAGCAGTACTTC
>TRBJ1-2|.|.|TRBV25-1
CASSELGEDYTF
TGTGCCAGCAGTGAATTGGGGGAGGACTACACCTTC
>TRBJ2-7|.|.|TRBV29-1
CSVAGTPSYEQYF
TGCAGCGTTGCTGGGACTCCATCCTACGAGCAGTACTTC
>TRBJ1-3|TRBD1|.|TRBV28
CATSGGSPGNTIYF
TGTGCCACTTCAGGGGGCTCACCTGGAAACACCATATATTTT
>TRBJ2-7|.|.|TRBV9
CASSVGLDSAHEQYF
TGTGCCAGCAGCGTAGGTCTGGACTCGGCCCACGAGCAGTACTTC
>TRBJ2-6|.|.|TRBV7-3
CASTSSSGANVLTF
TGTGCCAGCACCTCGAGCTCTGGGGCCAACGTCCTGACTTTC
>TRBJ1-5|.|once|TRBV28
CASSLVQGGQPQHF
TGTGCCAGCAGTTTAGTCCAGGGAGGTCAGCCCCAGCATTTT
>TRBJ1-1|.|.|TRBV9
CASSVATGGYEAFF
TGTGCCAGCAGCGTAGCTACCGGGGGTTATGAAGCTTTCTTT
>TRBJ2-1|TRBD2|few|TRBV18
CASSGIAGAYNEQFF
TGTGCCAGCTCAGGTATAGCGGGGGCCTACAATGAGCAGTTCTTC
>TRBJ1-2|.|once|TRBV9
CASSPRQDSNYGYTF
TGTGCCAGCAGCCCCCGACAGGACTCTAACTATGGCTACACCTTC
>TRBJ2-1|TRBD2|once|TRBV5-1
CASSLSLAGGYNEQFF
TGCGCCAGCAGCTTGTCCCTAGCGGGAGGGTACAATGAGCAGTTCTTC
>TRBJ2-5|.|.|TRBV24-1
CATGAGSMKETQYF
TGTGCCACCGGGGCCGGGAGTATGAAGGAGACCCAGTACTTC
>TRBJ1-1|.|.|TRBV10-3
CAITSGGWEGTEAFF
TGTGCCATCACCTCGGGGGGGTGGGAAGGGACTGAAGCTTTCTTT
>TRBJ1-5|.|few|TRBV10-1
CASSETGNQPQHF
TGCGCCAGCAGTGAAACAGGGAATCAGCCCCAGCATTTT
>TRBJ2-2|TRBD2|.|TRBV3-1/TRBV3-2
CATRTSWNTGELFF
TGTGCCACCAGGACTAGCTGGAACACCGGGGAGCTGTTTTTT
>TRBJ1-5|.|few|TRBV5-8
CASSLEGDADQPQHF
TGTGCCAGCAGCTTGGAGGGGGATGCGGATCAGCCCCAGCATTTT
>TRBJ2-1|.|.|TRBV11-3
CASSLGGQKKQFF
TGTGCCAGCAGCCTAGGTGGTCAGAAGAAGCAGTTCTTC
>TRBJ1-4|TRBD1|.|TRBV5-1
CASSLDRGNEKLFF
TGCGCCAGCAGCTTGGACAGGGGGAATGAAAAACTGTTTTTT
>TRBJ1-5|TRBD1|.|TRBV4-1
CASSQPGTGSLSEPQHF
TGCGCCAGCAGCCAGCCCGGGACAGGGAGTTTGAGTGAGCCCCAGCATTTT
>TRBJ1-4|TRBD1|.|TRBV27
CASSSWDSTNEKLFF
TGTGCCAGCAGCTCCTGGGACAGCACTAATGAAAAACTGTTTTTT
>TRBJ1-1|.|.|TRBV4-3
CASRQGPEAFF
TGCGCCAGCAGACAGGGTCCTGAAGCTTTCTTT
>TRBJ2-2|.|once|TRBV29-1
CSVLQGVGELFF
TGCAGCGTTTTACAGGGAGTCGGGGAGCTGTTTTTT
>TRBJ2-5|TRBD1|.|TRBV10-3
CAISRTGIGETQYF
TGTGCCATCAGCCGGACAGGGATAGGAGAGACCCAGTACTTC
>TRBJ1-2|.|.|TRBV28
CASSLGRLEGYTF
TGTGCCAGCAGTTTAGGCAGGCTTGAGGGCTACACCTTC
>TRBJ1-4|TRBD1|.|TRBV6-1
CASSDRQGIEKLFF
TGTGCCAGCAGTGATCGACAGGGGATTGAAAAACTGTTTTTT
>TRBJ2-6|.|.|TRBV25-1
CASSPSGGITGANVLTF
TGTGCCAGCAGCCCCTCGGGCGGGATAACTGGGGCCAACGTCCTGACTTTC
>TRBJ1-2|.|.|TRBV28
CASSKGGDFYGYTF
TGTGCCAGCAGTAAGGGGGGGGATTTCTATGGCTACACCTTC
>TRBJ2-1|.|.|TRBV19
CASSIGRGSEQFF
TGTGCCAGTAGTATTGGAAGGGGCTCTGAGCAGTTCTTC
>TRBJ2-3|.|.|TRBV19
CASSMEGRIPDTQYF
TGTGCCAGTAGTATGGAGGGGCGGATTCCAGATACGCAGTATTTT
>TRBJ1-1|.|.|TRBV4-1
CASSQDRDKERNTEAFF
TGCGCCAGCAGCCAAGATCGGGACAAAGAACGGAACACTGAAGCTTTCTTT
>TRBJ1-1|TRBD1|.|TRBV10-2
CASSVDRDTEAFF
TGCGCCAGCAGTGTCGACAGGGACACTGAAGCTTTCTTT
>TRBJ2-3|TRBD2|.|TRBV20-1
CSAGLVGTQYF
TGCAGTGCAGGACTAGTAGGCACGCAGTATTTT
>TRBJ2-7|TRBD2|.|TRBV5-1
CASSLLAGGSFYEQYF
TGCGCCAGCAGCTTACTGGCGGGGGGTAGCTTCTACGAGCAGTACTTC
>TRBJ2-7|.|.|TRBV28
CASTSWQARNEQYF
TGTGCCAGCACCTCCTGGCAGGCAAGAAACGAGCAGTACTTC
>TRBJ2-7|.|.|TRBV12-3/TRBV12-4
CASSTGTQYEQYF
TGTGCCAGCAGTACAGGGACCCAATACGAGCAGTACTTC
>TRBJ2-4|.|.|TRBV28
CASRTSRTLAKNIQYF
TGTGCCAGCAGGACCTCGAGGACTCTAGCCAAAAACATTCAGTACTTC
>TRBJ2-1|.|.|TRBV9
CASSVDGGSYNEQFF
TGTGCCAGCAGCGTGGACGGGGGTTCGTACAATGAGCAGTTCTTC
>TRBJ2-2|.|.|TRBV27
CASSFPSGTNTGELFF
TGTGCCAGCAGTTTCCCCTCCGGGACGAACACCGGGGAGCTGTTTTTT